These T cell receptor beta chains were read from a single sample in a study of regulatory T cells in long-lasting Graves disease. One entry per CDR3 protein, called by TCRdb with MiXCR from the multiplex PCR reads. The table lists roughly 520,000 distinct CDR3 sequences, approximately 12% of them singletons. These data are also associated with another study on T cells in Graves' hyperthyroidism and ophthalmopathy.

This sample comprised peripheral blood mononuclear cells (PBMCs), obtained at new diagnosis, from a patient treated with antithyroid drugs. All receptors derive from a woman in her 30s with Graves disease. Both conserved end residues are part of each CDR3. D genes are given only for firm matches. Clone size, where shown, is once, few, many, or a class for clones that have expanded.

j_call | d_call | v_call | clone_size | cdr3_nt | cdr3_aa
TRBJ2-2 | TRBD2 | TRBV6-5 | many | TGTGCCAGCAGTTACAAGAGGACTAGCGGGAGTGTACCCGGGGAGCTGTTTTTT | CASSYKRTSGSVPGELFF
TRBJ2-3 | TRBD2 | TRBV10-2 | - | TGCGCCAGCAGGGGACTAGCTACTAGCACAGATACGCAGTATTTT | CASRGLATSTDTQYF
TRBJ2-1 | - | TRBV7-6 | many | TGTGCCAGCAGCTTGTGGCAGGGGAAGAGAAATGAGCAGTTCTTC | CASSLWQGKRNEQFF
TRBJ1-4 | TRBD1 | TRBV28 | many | TGTGCCAGCATTCCCGACAGGGGGCCGGGTGAAAAACTGTTTTTT | CASIPDRGPGEKLFF
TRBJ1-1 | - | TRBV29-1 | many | TGCAGCGTTGAAAACAACGGGGCCACTGAAGCTTTCTTT | CSVENNGATEAFF
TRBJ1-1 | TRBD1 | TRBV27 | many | TGTGCCAGCAGGGGGACAGGGGAGGCTTTCTTT | CASRGTGEAFF
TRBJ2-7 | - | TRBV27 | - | TGTGCCAGCAGCCCTAAAATACATATCTCCTACTCCTACGAGCAGTACTTC | CASSPKIHISYSYEQYF
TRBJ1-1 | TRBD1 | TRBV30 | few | TGTGCCTGGAGTCGAGACCGGACAGGGAAGAACACTGAAGCTTTCTTT | CAWSRDRTGKNTEAFF
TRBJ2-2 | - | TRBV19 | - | TGTGCCAGTAGATGGGTAGGGACCGGGGAGCTGTTTTTT | CASRWVGTGELFF
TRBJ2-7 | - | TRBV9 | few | TGTGCCAGCAGCGTCGACGGGCACCCCTACGAGCAGTACTTC | CASSVDGHPYEQYF
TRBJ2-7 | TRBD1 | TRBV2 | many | TGTGCCAGCAGGGCGGACAGGGGGCCTTACGAGCAGTACTTC | CASRADRGPYEQYF
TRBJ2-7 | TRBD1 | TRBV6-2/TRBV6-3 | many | TGTGCCAGCAATCCGACAGGGACGTACGAGCAGTACTTC | CASNPTGTYEQYF
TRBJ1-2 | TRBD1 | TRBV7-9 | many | TGTGCCAGCAGCCCGAACCGACAGGGAGGAAACTATGGCTACACCTTC | CASSPNRQGGNYGYTF
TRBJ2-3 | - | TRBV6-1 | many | TGTGCCAGCAGCCCCGCGGGGACTCCCCGTCTGTTGGGTACGCAGTATTTT | CASSPAGTPRLLGTQYF
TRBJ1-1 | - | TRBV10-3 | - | TGTGCCATCAGTGAACGGGAGGGAAAATCTGGCGTAGCTTTCTTT | CAISEREGKSGVAFF
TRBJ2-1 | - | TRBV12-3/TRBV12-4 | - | TGTGCCAGCAGTTTAGAGGCCCTCACCCCCCCCTACAATGAGCAGTTCTTC | CASSLEALTPPYNEQFF
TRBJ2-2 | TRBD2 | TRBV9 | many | TGTGCCAGCAGCCCTCGGACTAGCGGGATAGGGCACGGCGGGGAGCTGTTTTTT | CASSPRTSGIGHGGELFF
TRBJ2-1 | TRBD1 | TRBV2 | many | TGTGCCAGCAGTGAGGTGGCCGGGACAGTCTACAATGAGCAGTTCTTC | CASSEVAGTVYNEQFF
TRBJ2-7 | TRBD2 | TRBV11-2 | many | TGTGCCAGCAGAGGACTAGCGGGAGAGTCTGCCTACGAGCAGTACTTC | CASRGLAGESAYEQYF
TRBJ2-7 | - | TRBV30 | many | TGTGCCTGGAGTAGGGACACAGGGTTTTACGAGCAGTACTTC | CAWSRDTGFYEQYF
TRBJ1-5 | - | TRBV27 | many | TGTGCCAGCAAACGGGACCCGCAGGGTTGGCCCCAGCATTTT | CASKRDPQGWPQHF
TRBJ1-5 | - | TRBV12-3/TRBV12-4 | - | TGTGCCAGCGCCTGGGCGGACTATAGCAATCAGCCCCAGCATTTT | CASAWADYSNQPQHF
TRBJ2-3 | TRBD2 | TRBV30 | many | TGTGCCTGGAACCTACTAGCGGGAGGAGATACGCAGTATTTT | CAWNLLAGGDTQYF
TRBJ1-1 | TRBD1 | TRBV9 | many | TGTGCCAGCAGCCCTCAAGGGGGCCGCGGCACTGAAGCTTTCTTT | CASSPQGGRGTEAFF
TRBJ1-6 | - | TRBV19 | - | - | CASSISGQGNSPLHF
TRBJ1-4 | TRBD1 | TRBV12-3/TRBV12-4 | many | TGTGCCAGCAGCCCGGGGGACAGCAAGAATGAAAAACTGTTTTTT | CASSPGDSKNEKLFF
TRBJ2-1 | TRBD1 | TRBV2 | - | TGTGCCAGCAATCCGGGACAGGGACGCAATGAGCAGTTCTTC | CASNPGQGRNEQFF
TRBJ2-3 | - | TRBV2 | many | TGTGCCAGCAGCCCAACCAGGGGGGGCAGGATGGATACGCAGTATTTC | CASSPTRGGRMDTQYF
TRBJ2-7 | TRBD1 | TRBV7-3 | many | TGTGCCAGTGCACAGGGGGCCGACTACGAGCAGTACTTC | CASAQGADYEQYF